The source of this T cell receptor beta chain is a study of vaccination and CD4 T cells after COVID-19. In the study overall: Post-vaccine sample collection happened at a median of around 65 days after dose two, ranging 14 to 241. Cultures acting as controls obtained a CEFX pool, an HIV-1 Nef pool, or no peptide.

Cultured CD4+ T cell DNA was sequenced using the Oncomine TCR Beta short-read assay. Genomic DNA from cultured CD4+ T cells was extracted. TCRdb redid the calling of the PCR reads with MiXCR, one entry per CDR3 protein. The table lists some 6,600 distinct CDR3 sequences, 45% to 55% of them singletons. Treatment meaning: roughly 11-day PBMC culture with coronavirus spike peptide pools or control peptides (ViraFEST assay). Collection of the unexposed donor's CD4+ T cells took place before the COVID-19 pandemic (2011-2018). This clonotype was observed a single time. The antigen remains undetermined. This CDR3 fails to terminate in the conserved phenylalanine or tryptophan, so it likely reflects a read error. The DNA is left out, because the CDR3 cannot be placed on it with certainty; the CDR3 is given as TCRdb lists it. This TCR was sampled from a human donor in good health. The specimen sequenced was CD4+ T cells from blood, cultured in vitro.

The CDR3 protein is CASPGTGDRA. This sequence joins TRBV11-3 and TRBJ2-3; the table's TRBD1 call for D was not verified on the DNA. The CDR3 has 10 residues if both end residues are counted. Germline-derived CDR1 and CDR2 are SGHNT and YENEEA.